This TCR beta chain was identified during a study of cytomegalovirus exposure and HLA in healthy donors. Study-wide points: Cytomegalovirus association was listed for 150 to 200 TCR beta chains.

With respect to this clone: Its matching antigen is unknown.

Sequenced by immunoSEQ multiplex PCR; TCRdb stores in-frame clones only, minus some. The sample has 150,000 or so clones, around 84% seen once. The CDR3 is 13 residues long. Germline CDR1 and CDR2: LNHDA and SQIVND (reference sequence). J gave up 8 bases and V 9 bases, and 7 bases lay outside the gene matches. Sequenced input: PBMCs. The sequence came from a human donor in good health. The gene calls are TRBV19 and TRBJ1-4, with 9 bases that match TRBD1. CDR3 DNA: TGTGCCAGCCACAGGGGGCTCGAAGAAAAACTGTTTTTT. Protein: CASHRGLEEKLFF.